This entry is about one T cell receptor beta chain. V dropped 2 bases and J dropped 9 bases, with 6 bases sitting between them. CDR3 length: 12 amino acids. Germline loops: CDR1 SGHDT, CDR2 YYEEEE. The sample originates from a study of shared T cell receptors in the human thymus. The method was immunoSEQ multiplex PCR; TCRdb's version includes in-frame clones alone and lacks a portion of them. The sample consists of roughly 710,000 clones, approximately 83% of them appearing once. Another study also made use of these data, one on human thymus T cells. That source reports: Resections from corrective heart surgery supplied the thymus tissue.

This TCR came from a girl under three years old with a congenital heart defect. The chain carries TRBV5-6 and TRBJ1-6; D is unclear. The sample was thymocytes. The CDR3 sequence: CASSFISSPLHF. DNA of the CDR3: TGTGCCAGCAGCTTTATTTCTTCACCCCTCCACTTT.